This T cell receptor beta chain was identified during a study of cytomegalovirus exposure and HLA in healthy donors. Study observations and caveats: In vitro work confirmed that a few CMV-associated chains recognize CMV antigens.

Libraries were prepared by immunoSEQ multiplex PCR; TCRdb keeps only in-frame clonotypes and omits some of them. The sample comprises about 180,000 clones, approximately 86% of which are singletons, and roughly 3% rests with the top ten. Points on this clone: What it binds is unknown.

Per the germline V gene, CDR1 is SGHRS and CDR2 is YFSETQ. CDR3 length: 14 amino acids. The ends were cut back, 2 bases at V and 8 bases at J, with 14 bases in the middle. The chain combines TRBV5-1 with TRBJ2-4; a weak D match, TRBD2 (7 bases). The source material was PBMCs. The receptor was isolated from a man aged 18 to 30 in good health and CMV-seropositive. This CDR3 reads CASSFGGGQDIQYF. The CDR3 bases are TGCGCCAGCAGCTTTGGGGGGGGGCAAGACATTCAGTACTTC.